The 4 T cell receptor beta chains listed next were all sequenced from one sample in a study of blood T cell repertoires in COVID-19. TCRdb keeps only in-frame clones here, not all; method: immunoSEQ multiplex PCR. The sample lists some 220,000 clones; 88% were seen once. The specimen was PBMCs or T cells enriched from blood (not recorded which). The source is a woman aged 30 to 39 who had recovered from COVID-19.

This clone showed up just once. The V call is TRBV27, the J call TRBJ2-2; 15 bases are shared with TRBD2. V lost 5 bases and J lost 5; bases outside the gene matches: 3. CDR1 is MNHEY, CDR2 SMNVEV, per germline (reference sequence). The CDR3 covers 16 residues. CDR3 sequence (DNA): TGTGCCAGCAGTCCCGGGACTAGCGGGGGGACCGGGGAGCTGTTTTTT. Its protein product is CASSPGTSGGTGELFF.

The chain recombines TRBV6-5 with TRBJ2-7; perhaps TRBD1 as D (6 bases). The CDR3 covers 14 residues. With 6 bases removed from V and 1 base from J, the gap between germline ends came to 13 bases. Germline loops: CDR1 MNHEY, CDR2 SVGAGI. This CDR3 reads CASRGQLDSYEQYF. The CDR3 DNA is TGTGCCAGCAGAGGACAGCTAGATTCCTACGAGCAGTACTTC.

The rearrangement joins TRBV5-1 to TRBJ1-5, with a possible D match to TRBD1 (5 bases). The germline V and J ends were trimmed by 4 bases and 4 bases, with 12 bases remaining between them. CDR1 is SGHRS and CDR2 is YFSETQ in the germline V gene. The CDR3 has 14 amino acids. CDR3 DNA: TGCGCCAGCAGCGTGGACGGGGGAAATCAGCCCCAGCATTTT. It is translated as CASSVDGGNQPQHF.

This clone has a single count. This rearrangement joins TRBV9 to TRBJ1-3; no definite D call. V was shortened by 4 bases and J by 0 bases, with 11 bases between the two germline ends. Germline V gene sequence: CDR1 SGDLS, CDR2 YYNGEE. This CDR3 region has 15 residues. CDR3 region: CASSLVEGSGNTIYF. CDR3 in DNA: TGTGCCAGCAGCTTGGTAGAGGGCTCTGGAAACACCATATATTTT.